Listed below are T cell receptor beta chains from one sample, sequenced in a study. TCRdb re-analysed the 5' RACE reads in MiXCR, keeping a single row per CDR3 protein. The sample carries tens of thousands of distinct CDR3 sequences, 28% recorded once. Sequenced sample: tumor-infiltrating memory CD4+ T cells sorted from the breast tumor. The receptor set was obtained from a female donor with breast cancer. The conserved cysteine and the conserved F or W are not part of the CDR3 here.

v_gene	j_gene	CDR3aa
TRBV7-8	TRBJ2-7	ASSLDLAVTYEQY
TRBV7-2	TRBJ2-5	ASSLAGLAETQY
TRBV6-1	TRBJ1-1	ASSETPVNTEAF
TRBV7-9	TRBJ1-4	ASSQRQGAEKLF
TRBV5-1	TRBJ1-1	ASSMGQLNTEAF
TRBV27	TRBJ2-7	ASSSGPADQQY
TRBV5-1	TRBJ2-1	ASSPDVARGNEQF
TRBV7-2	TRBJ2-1	ASSLSGGDLDEQF
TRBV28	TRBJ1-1	ASSFRNYLTGGTEAF
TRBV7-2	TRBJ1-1	ASSPFSMNTEAF
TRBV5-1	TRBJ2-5	ASSLSREGVQRETQY
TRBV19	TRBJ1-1	ASSIQYEAF
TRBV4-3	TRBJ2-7	ASSQGPRREQY
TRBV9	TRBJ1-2	ASSAIHGTGESYT
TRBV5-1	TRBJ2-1	ASSLQGTGGNEQF
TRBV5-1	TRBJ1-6	ASSFGQGGSSPLH